These 23 T cell receptor beta chains share one sample of origin, sequenced in a study of OX40 agonist ivuxolimab in advanced cancers. Sequenced by immunoSEQ multiplex PCR; TCRdb stores in-frame clones only, minus some. The repertoire holds roughly 70,000 clones, with almost 90% as singletons. Sequencing was performed on CD4+ or CD8+ T cells sorted from blood, taken in a trial of the OX40 agonist ivuxolimab. Receptor source: an adult with an advanced solid tumor such as melanoma, head and neck, liver or kidney cancer.

CDR3 DNA sequence: TGTGCCAGCAGCCTAACCCTCCACGGGGAGCTGTTTTTT. It translates to CASSLTLHGELFF. The chain joins TRBV6-1 to TRBJ2-2; no definite D call. Trimming removed 6 bases from V and 7 bases from J, with 12 bases in between. The CDR3 sequence is 13 residues long. Germline V gene sequence: CDR1 MNHNS, CDR2 SASEGT.

This sequence joins TRBV7-9 and TRBJ1-5, with D tentatively TRBD1 (5 bases). CDR1 is SEHNR and CDR2 is FQNEAQ in the germline V gene (reference sequence). The CDR3 consists of 13 residues. V was pared by 1 base and J by 4 bases, with 5 bases between. The CDR3 nucleotides read TGTGCCAGCAGCTTAGACAGGAATCAGCCCCAGCATTTT. This gives the protein CASSLDRNQPQHF.

CDR3 loop: CASSRDYSYEQYF. In DNA form, the CDR3 reads TGTGCCAGCAGTAGGGACTATTCCTACGAGCAGTACTTC. This chain joins TRBV6-6 and TRBJ2-7, with 7 bases identical to TRBD2. This CDR3 is 13 amino acids long. Trimming took 5 bases from V and 1 from J; bases not matched to a gene: 2. Germline V gives CDR1 MNHNY, CDR2 SVGAGI (reference sequence).

This sequence joins TRBV5-4 and TRBJ2-7, with 9 bases fitting TRBD2. This CDR3 has 16 amino acids. Germline assignment: CDR1 SGHNT and CDR2 YYREEE (reference sequence). Trimming took 2 bases from V and 4 from J; bases not matched to a gene: 10. The CDR3 spells CASSLAGGEELYEQYF. CDR3 nucleotides: TGTGCCAGCAGCTTAGCGGGAGGCGAGGAGTTATACGAGCAGTACTTC.

CDR3 nucleotides: TGTGCCAGCAGCCGGGGACTAGCGGGAGGTTCAGATACGCAGTATTTT. It specifies CASSRGLAGGSDTQYF. The chain carries TRBV7-8 and TRBJ2-3; TRBD2 aligns across 15 bases. This CDR3 has 16 residues. The junction had 4 bases not matched to a gene; V was cut back by 5 bases and J by 4 bases. The germline gives CDR1 SGHVS, CDR2 FQNEAQ.

The genes are TRBV28 and TRBJ2-6, with no clear D. The germline CDR1 and CDR2 sequences are MDHEN and SYDVKM. This CDR3 is built from 15 residues. Trimming left V 3 bases short and J 0 bases short, with 6 bases between. CDR3 in DNA: TGTGCCAGCAGTTTTGGCGGCTCTGGGGCCAACGTCCTGACTTTC. It specifies CASSFGGSGANVLTF. Variable domain in full (rest from reference TRBV28 and TRBJ2-6): DVKVTQSSRYLVKRTGEKVFLECVQDMDHENMFWYRQDPGLGLRLIYFSYDVKMKEKGDIPEGYSVSREKKERFSLILESASTNQTSMYLCASSFGGSGANVLTFGAGSRLTVL.

The V and J genes are TRBV4-3 and TRBJ1-1, with 7 bases lining up with TRBD1. The ends lost 0 bases at V and 5 bases at J; junction bases unmatched: 6. The CDR3 is 15 amino acids. Germline CDR1 LGHNA, CDR2 YSLEER. DNA of the CDR3: TGCGCCAGCAGCCAAGATTCCAGGGGGGGGACTGAAGCTTTCTTT. Translating it yields CASSQDSRGGTEAFF.

Concerning this clone: At the DNA level, this CDR3 is encoded by other sequences in the same sample as well. V gene TRBV7-9 combines with J gene TRBJ2-3, with 11 bases fitting TRBD2. Germline-derived CDR1 and CDR2 are SEHNR and FQNEAQ (reference sequence). The CDR3 is 16 residues long. Losses at the gene ends were 3 bases for V and 4 bases for J; bases not matched to a gene: 6. The CDR3 DNA reads as TGTGCCAGCAGCTTCCTAGCGGGAGGTGGGGCAGATACGCAGTATTTT. This gives the protein CASSFLAGGGADTQYF.

The V gene is TRBV7-2, the J gene TRBJ2-1; D is undetermined. V lost 5 bases and J lost 6, with 8 bases in between. The CDR3 contains 12 residues. Germline CDR1 is SGHTA and CDR2 is FQGNSA. CDR3 nucleotide sequence: TGTGCCAGCAGCCGTCTGGTCAATGAGCAGTTCTTC. Amino acid sequence: CASSRLVNEQFF.

The chain links TRBV28 to TRBJ2-3; D call uncertain. V was pared by 5 bases and J by 3 bases, with 6 bases between. Germline V CDR1 and CDR2: MDHEN, SYDVKM. The CDR3 has 12 residues. The CDR3 sequence: CASSLWTDTQYF. DNA of the CDR3: TGTGCCAGCAGTCTTTGGACAGATACGCAGTATTTT.

This clone has just one count. In DNA, the CDR3 is TGTGCCAGCAGCTATAAGTGGCTAACCACCTACGAGCAGTACTTC. It translates to CASSYKWLTTYEQYF. This chain connects TRBV7-2 to TRBJ2-7; D is undetermined. V was trimmed by 4 bases and J by 2 bases, leaving 15 bases between them. Germline CDR1 is SGHTA and CDR2 is FQGNSA. The length of the CDR3 is 15 residues.

The gene calls are TRBV2 and TRBJ1-2; D unresolved. The CDR3 is 11 amino acids. V was trimmed by 4 bases and J by 5 bases, leaving 5 bases between them. Per germline, CDR1 SNHLY and CDR2 FYNNEI. The DNA for the CDR3 is TGTGCCAGCAGTGTGGGGTATGGCTACACCTTC. Amino acid sequence: CASSVGYGYTF.

The chain uses TRBV29-1 and TRBJ1-1, with D hard to call. The CDR3 spans 13 residues. V lost 1 base, J lost 1 base, and 7 bases lay in between. The germline V gene encodes CDR1 SQVTM and CDR2 ANQGSEA. CDR3 sequence (DNA): TGCAGCGTTGAAGTGGTTCCGAACACTGAAGCTTTCTTT. This codes for CSVEVVPNTEAFF. Full variable domain (rest looked up from reference TRBV29-1 and TRBJ1-1): SAVISQKPSRDICQRGTSLTIQCQVDSQVTMMFWYRQQPGQSLTLIATANQGSEATYESGFVIDKFPISRPNLTFSTLTVSNMSPEDSSIYLCSVEVVPNTEAFFGQGTRLTVV.

This clone was seen a handful of times. The J gene is TRBJ2-5, the V gene TRBV5-1, with a possible D match to TRBD2 (5 bases). The length of the CDR3 is 15 residues. Germline loops: CDR1 SGHRS, CDR2 YFSETQ. Trimming shortened V by 2 bases and J by 4 bases, and 15 bases separated the two germline ends. The CDR3 loop reads CASSFGGSGGETQYF. DNA for the CDR3: TGCGCCAGCAGCTTTGGTGGGAGTGGAGGAGAGACCCAGTACTTC. Complete variable domain (other parts from reference TRBV5-1 and TRBJ2-5): KAGVTQTPRYLIKTRGQQVTLSCSPISGHRSVSWYQQTPGQGLQFLFEYFSETQRNKGNFPGRFSGRQFSNSRSEMNVSTLELGDSALYLCASSFGGSGGETQYFGPGTRLLVL.

The J gene is TRBJ1-2, the V gene TRBV2, with D perhaps TRBD1 (6 bases). The germline CDR1 and CDR2 sequences are SNHLY and FYNNEI. The CDR3 loop spans 14 amino acids. V was shortened by 10 bases and J by 0 bases, with 15 bases between the two germline ends. CDR3 nucleotide sequence: TGTGCCACCAAGGGGGGTTTAGCTAACTATGGCTACACCTTC. As protein: CATKGGLANYGYTF.

The chain recombines TRBV11-2 with TRBJ2-3, with D tentatively TRBD2 (6 bases). Between the trimmed V and J ends, which lost 3 bases and 0 bases, there was a span of 13 bases. Germline V lookup: CDR1 SGHAT, CDR2 FQNNGV. The CDR3 runs to 16 residues. The CDR3 sequence is CASSFLGGTSTDTQYF. The CDR3 DNA follows: TGTGCCAGCAGCTTCCTGGGGGGAACGAGCACAGATACGCAGTATTTT.

This rearrangement joins TRBV10-3 to TRBJ2-1; D is perhaps TRBD2 (5 bases). CDR1 and CDR2 from the germline V gene are ENHRY and SYGVKD. Trimming took off 4 bases at V and 7 bases at J, with 14 bases between the two ends. This CDR3 is 14 amino acids long. The DNA of the CDR3 is TGTGCCATCAGTGCGGAGGCTCCTGGGAATGAGCAGTTCTTC. Translated: CAISAEAPGNEQFF.

V is TRBV4-1 and J is TRBJ1-4, with a possible D match to TRBD1 (5 bases). The CDR3 has 15 amino acids. CDR1 MGHRA and CDR2 YSYEKL come from the germline V gene. Trimming removed 1 base at V and 5 bases at J, with 11 bases between. CDR3 in amino acids: CASSQGDRENEKLFF. Here the CDR3 DNA reads TGCGCCAGCAGCCAAGGTGACAGAGAGAATGAAAAACTGTTTTTT.

The rearrangement joins TRBV18 to TRBJ1-1; a weak D match, TRBD1 (5 bases). The CDR3 loop spans 15 amino acids. The ends were cut back, 2 bases at V and 0 bases at J, with 10 bases in the middle. CDR1 and CDR2 (germline): KGHSH, LQKENI. DNA of the CDR3: TGTGCCAGCTCACCAGGGGCAGGGATGAACACTGAAGCTTTCTTT. Residues: CASSPGAGMNTEAFF.

The V and J genes are TRBV25-1 and TRBJ1-6; 8 bases are a match to TRBD1. CDR3 length equals 15 residues. Germline CDR1 and CDR2: MGHDK and SYGVNS. V lost 2 bases to trimming and J lost 8 bases; unmatched junction nucleotides: 5. CDR3 coding DNA: TGTGCCAGCAGTGAACTACAGGGGGAGGATTCACCCCTCCACTTT. Amino acids: CASSELQGEDSPLHF.

The chain joins TRBV6-5 to TRBJ1-1; D gene unclear. V was clipped by 5 bases and J by 5 bases, with 6 bases between them. The CDR3 consists of 11 residues. Looked up from germline, CDR1 is MNHEY and CDR2 is SVGAGI. In nucleotides, the CDR3 is TGTGCCAGCAGTGAGAGAACTGAAGCTTTCTTT. This sequence encodes CASSERTEAFF.

The chain has TRBV23-1 and TRBJ1-4, with a tentative D call TRBD1 (6 bases). TRBV23-1 is annotated as an ORF whose role is uncertain. Trimming shortened V by 11 bases and J by 5 bases, and 15 bases separated the two germline ends. The CDR3 length is 13 residues. The CDR3 spells CAGGQLINEKLFF. The CDR3 DNA reads TGCGCCGGAGGACAGTTGATAAATGAAAAACTGTTTTTT.

The chain combines TRBV6-1 with TRBJ1-2, with D perhaps matching TRBD1 (6 bases). Germline CDR1 is MNHNS and CDR2 is SASEGT. The length of the CDR3 is 14 residues. The V end lost 8 bases, the J end lost 6 bases, and 19 bases lay between the germline ends. The CDR3 protein is CASRPGQLEDGYTF. In DNA, the CDR3 is TGTGCCAGCCGCCCGGGACAACTCGAGGATGGCTACACCTTC.